The 20 T cell receptor beta chains presented below share a single source sample, sequenced in a study of cytomegalovirus exposure and HLA in healthy donors. With 60 Vbeta and 13 Jbeta primers, the PCR was carried out. TCRdb keeps only in-frame clones here, not all; method: immunoSEQ multiplex PCR. This specimen shows about 72,000 clones; the ten leading clones hold roughly 13%. The sequenced material came from PBMCs. These receptors came from a man aged 45-65 years in good health and CMV-seropositive.

The chain employs TRBV7-8 and TRBJ1-5; 7 positions agree with TRBD1. This CDR3 has 14 amino acids. The trim removed 3 bases at V and 5 bases at J, leaving 4 bases unmatched. Germline CDR1 and CDR2: SGHVS and FQNEAQ. This CDR3 is CASSFYRGDQPQHF. The CDR3 nucleotides read TGTGCCAGCAGCTTCTACAGGGGAGATCAGCCCCAGCATTTT.

The chain combines TRBV7-8 with TRBJ2-1; no reliable D call. Deletions cut 5 bases from V and 4 bases from J, with 3 bases between. The germline gives CDR1 SGHVS, CDR2 FQNEAQ. The CDR3 loop spans 11 amino acids. This CDR3 reads CASSPYNEQFF. The DNA of the CDR3 is TGTGCCAGCAGCCCTTACAATGAGCAGTTCTTC.

The chain combines TRBV5-1 with TRBJ1-6; D uncertain. The CDR3 is 16 residues long. V was pared by 4 bases and J by 8 bases, with 19 bases between. CDR1 is SGHRS, CDR2 YFSETQ, per germline. CDR3 protein: CASSRSRVSFDSPLHF. DNA for the CDR3: TGCGCCAGCAGCCGAAGCCGGGTCTCGTTTGATTCACCCCTCCACTTT.

The rearrangement uses TRBV10-2 and TRBJ1-1; tentatively, D is TRBD1 (5 bases). Per germline, CDR1 WSHSY and CDR2 SAAADI. The CDR3 length is 12 residues. V gave up 6 bases and J gave up 5 bases, with 10 bases separating them. The CDR3 sequence is CASSWGGTEAFF. DNA for the CDR3: TGCGCCAGCAGCTGGGGGGGGACTGAAGCTTTCTTT.

The chain links TRBV11-2 to TRBJ2-7; tentative D call: TRBD1 (5 bases). Germline CDR1 and CDR2: SGHAT and FQNNGV. V shed 5 bases and J shed 5 bases, with 7 bases lying between them. The CDR3 loop spans 11 amino acids. The CDR3 region is CASSQGHEQYF. The CDR3, as DNA: TGTGCCAGCAGCCAGGGCCACGAGCAGTACTTC. Combining the CDR3 with reference TRBV11-2 and TRBJ2-7 gives the whole variable domain EAGVAQSPRYKIIEKRQSVAFWCNPISGHATLYWYQQILGQGPKLLIQFQNNGVVDDSQLPKDRFSAERLKGVDSTLKIQPAKLEDSAVYLCASSQGHEQYFGPGTRLTVT.

This chain connects TRBV30 to TRBJ1-6, with 8 bases identical to TRBD1. The germline V gene has CDR1 GTSNPN and CDR2 SVGIG (reference sequence). The CDR3 contains 14 residues. The junction had 5 bases not matched to a gene; V was cut back by 3 bases and J by 7 bases. CDR3 sequence (DNA): TGTGCCTGGAGACAGGGGGACGGCAATTCACCCCTCCACTTT. Its translation: CAWRQGDGNSPLHF.

This chain uses TRBV7-6 with TRBJ2-3; TRBD1 aligns across 9 bases. Germline CDR1 is SGHVS and CDR2 is FNYEAQ. J gave up 5 bases and V 5 bases, and 8 bases lay outside the gene matches. The length of the CDR3 is 15 residues. CDR3: CASSDGTGREDTQYF. The CDR3 DNA reads TGTGCCAGCAGCGATGGGACAGGGAGGGAAGATACGCAGTATTTT.

V gene TRBV6-1 combines with J gene TRBJ1-3, with a possible D match to TRBD1 (5 bases). CDR1 and CDR2 (germline): MNHNS, SASEGT. This CDR3 contains 15 residues. V was shortened by 3 bases and J by 2 bases, with 11 bases between the two germline ends. CDR3 region: CASSERGGAGNTIYF. The CDR3 coding sequence is TGTGCCAGCAGTGAGCGGGGGGGTGCTGGAAACACCATATATTTT.

The chain couples TRBV4-2 to TRBJ1-2; D unresolved. Between the trimmed V and J ends, which lost 9 bases and 0 bases, there was a span of 8 bases. CDR1 LGHNA and CDR2 YNFKEQ come from the germline V gene. The CDR3 is 12 residues long. CDR3 nucleotides: TGTGCCAGTGAGGGTACTAACTATGGCTACACCTTC. Its translation is CASEGTNYGYTF.

The rearrangement joins TRBV6-5 to TRBJ1-5; 8 bases line up with TRBD1. CDR1 and CDR2 (germline): MNHEY, SVGAGI. J lost 6 bases, V lost 0 bases, and 7 bases had no gene match. The CDR3 is 16 amino acids. CDR3 sequence reads: CASSYSGQGSGQPQHF. CDR3 nucleotides: TGTGCCAGCAGTTACTCCGGACAGGGCTCAGGTCAGCCCCAGCATTTT.

The chain links TRBV10-3 to TRBJ1-1; 8 positions match TRBD1. Germline CDR1 and CDR2: ENHRY and SYGVKD. The CDR3 contains 15 residues. V lost 0 bases and J lost 3; bases outside the gene matches: 3. The CDR3 is CAISESDRAYTEAFF. As DNA, the CDR3 is TGTGCCATCAGTGAGTCGGACAGGGCTTACACTGAAGCTTTCTTT.

The chain combines TRBV11-2 with TRBJ1-1, with D perhaps matching TRBD1 (6 bases). Germline CDR1 and CDR2: SGHAT and FQNNGV. Trimming took off 5 bases at V and 1 base at J, with 11 bases between the two ends. This CDR3 region has 14 residues. The CDR3 DNA sequence: TGTGCCAGCAGCGCCCTACAGGGGAACACTGAAGCTTTCTTT. Translating it yields CASSALQGNTEAFF. The whole variable domain, filled in from reference TRBV11-2 and TRBJ1-1, reads EAGVAQSPRYKIIEKRQSVAFWCNPISGHATLYWYQQILGQGPKLLIQFQNNGVVDDSQLPKDRFSAERLKGVDSTLKIQPAKLEDSAVYLCASSALQGNTEAFFGQGTRLTVV.

V and J are TRBV15 and TRBJ1-1; weak D call: TRBD1 (6 bases). V lost 5 bases, J lost 4 bases, and 14 bases lay in between. The CDR3 totals 14 residues. In germline, CDR1 is LNHNV, CDR2 YYDKDF (reference sequence). CDR3 residues: CATSRRQVITEAFF. CDR3 bases: TGTGCCACCAGCCGGCGACAGGTGATCACTGAAGCTTTCTTT.

The rearrangement links TRBV7-9 to TRBJ2-7; D call uncertain. In germline, CDR1 is SEHNR, CDR2 FQNEAQ (reference sequence). The CDR3 spans 13 residues. Trimming left V 5 bases short and J 3 bases short, with 11 bases between. Here the CDR3 reads CASSPRTGYEQYF. As DNA, the CDR3 is TGTGCCAGCAGCCCTAGAACCGGCTACGAGCAGTACTTC.

This chain joins TRBV6-1 and TRBJ2-1; 11 bases map to TRBD2. V lost 6 bases to trimming and J lost 9 bases; unmatched junction nucleotides: 10. This CDR3 region has 15 residues. Germline V gene data show CDR1 as MNHNS and CDR2 as SASEGT. CDR3 amino acids: CASSQLLAGASEQFF. In DNA form, the CDR3 reads TGTGCCAGCAGCCAGTTACTAGCGGGAGCGAGTGAGCAGTTCTTC.

The gene calls are TRBV19 and TRBJ1-5; the match to TRBD1 covers 7 bases. This CDR3 region has 14 residues. Germline values: CDR1 LNHDA, CDR2 SQIVND (reference sequence). The V gene end was trimmed by 3 bases and the J gene end by 4 bases; junction bases not matched to a gene: 3. The CDR3 is CASSMRTGNQPQHF. DNA of the CDR3: TGTGCCAGTAGTATGAGGACAGGTAATCAGCCCCAGCATTTT. Drawing the rest from reference TRBV19 and TRBJ1-5, the complete variable domain is DGGITQSPKYLFRKEGQNVTLSCEQNLNHDAMYWYRQDPGQGLRLIYYSQIVNDFQKGDIAEGYSVSREKKESFPLTVTSAQKNPTAFYLCASSMRTGNQPQHFGDGTRLSIL.

The CDR3, as DNA: TGTGCCAGCAGCCAGGGGTCCGGTGAAGCTTTCTTT. It encodes CASSQGSGEAFF. The V call is TRBV6-6, the J call TRBJ1-1; maybe TRBD1 (6 bases). Germline V gene lookup returns CDR1 MNHNY and CDR2 SVGAGI (reference sequence). With 6 bases removed from V and 7 bases from J, the gap between germline ends came to 12 bases. The CDR3 is 12 residues long.

J is TRBJ1-3 and V is TRBV11-3; D perhaps matches TRBD1 (6 bases). The germline CDR1 and CDR2 sequences are SGHNT and YENEEA. V shed 0 bases and J shed 1 base, with 13 bases lying between them. The CDR3 is 17 residues long. Written as DNA, the CDR3 is TGTGCCAGCAGCTTAGAGGTAAGACAGGTATCTGGAAACACCATATATTTT. It is translated as CASSLEVRQVSGNTIYF.

This chain uses TRBV5-6 with TRBJ2-3; the match to TRBD1 covers 7 bases. Germline values: CDR1 SGHDT, CDR2 YYEEEE. V was pared by 3 bases and J by 6 bases, with 10 bases of the junction left unmatched. The CDR3 totals 15 residues. CDR3 sequence (DNA): TGTGCCAGCAGCTCCCGGGACAGTCGGGCCGATACGCAGTATTTT. It encodes CASSSRDSRADTQYF.

CDR3 coding DNA: TGTGCCAGCAGTCGTACCGGCACTAACACAGATACGCAGTATTTT. Protein product: CASSRTGTNTDTQYF. This chain joins TRBV6-5 and TRBJ2-3, with D uncertain. The V and J ends lost 5 bases and 2 bases respectively, with 14 bases between them. Germline CDR1 reads MNHEY; CDR2 reads SVGAGI. The CDR3 runs 15 residues.